The rows below give T cell receptor beta chains drawn from one sample of a study of cytomegalovirus exposure and HLA in healthy donors. The method was immunoSEQ multiplex PCR; TCRdb's version includes in-frame clones alone and lacks a portion of them. The data show 85,000 to 120,000 clones, with around 77% seen just once and 8.5% to 10% held by the top ten. The source material was PBMCs. Receptor source: a male donor in good health and CMV-seropositive. Each CDR3 is given with its conserved first and last residue. The size entry is marked missing in some rows and otherwise reads once, few, many or a size class.

v_call	j_call	clone_size	cdr3_length	cdr3_aa
TRBV7-2	TRBJ2-7	.	16	CASSLAGTSGRYEQYF
TRBV12-5	TRBJ2-7	few	17	CASGLFPSVGTGSEQYF
TRBV28	TRBJ2-7	.	15	CASSRPGQGVYEQYF
TRBV18	TRBJ2-7	once	13	CASSQRDRAEQYF
TRBV27	TRBJ1-2	.	17	CASSLKGFGQFREGYTF
TRBV7-2	TRBJ2-2	.	16	CASSEFGTVSTGELFF
TRBV29-1	TRBJ2-7	.	13	CSVRGDFDYEQYF
TRBV4-3	TRBJ2-1	.	19	CASSQELAGGASSYNEQFF
TRBV7-9	TRBJ1-2	.	13	CASSKRTGNGYTF
TRBV13	TRBJ1-1	.	15	CASSLGGLQGTEAFF
TRBV7-2	TRBJ2-7	.	15	CASNALGIPREDQYF
TRBV11-3	TRBJ1-2	.	18	CASSPLGGHTFSNYGYTF
TRBV28	TRBJ2-7	few	15	CASLPIGLASYEQYF
TRBV11-1	TRBJ2-5	.	16	CASSTGQGEAGETQYF
TRBV6-6	TRBJ2-2	.	13	CASSYPLNGELFF
TRBV25-1	TRBJ1-2	.	14	CASSKQGANYGYTF
TRBV28	TRBJ2-7	.	15	CASSLGGHLLYEQYF
TRBV27	TRBJ2-3	.	16	CASSLSGGRLGDTQYF
TRBV6-1	TRBJ2-2	.	16	CASSGQGAWGTGELFF